Below are 25 T cell receptor beta chains sequenced from a single sample in a study of siplizumab effects on memory and regulatory T cells (dated by TCRdb to 2018 to 2020). Library preparation employed the immunoSEQ multiplex PCR assay. The clones in this table, taken by TCRdb from immuneACCESS, are in-frame only. Not every clone is retained; where verified, under half of the shortfall comes from an unresolved V gene, and the cause of the rest is unknown. The sample yields tens of thousands of clones; 95% to 97% were counted once. Roughly 0.6% of the sample rests with the top ten. The specimen was naive CD4+ T cells sorted from blood. The cell subset or site label for this specimen denotes: unstimulated naive T cells. These receptors all stem from a human donor in good health.

The chain is built from TRBV29-1 and TRBJ1-2, with D hard to call. The CDR3 consists of 11 residues. CDR1 is SQVTM, CDR2 ANQGSEA, per germline. Trimming left V 4 bases short and J 8 bases short, with 11 bases between. CDR3 in amino acids: CSVAQVNGYTF. CDR3 sequence (DNA): TGCAGCGTTGCCCAGGTTAACGGCTACACCTTC.

This chain joins TRBV30 and TRBJ1-1, with 9 bases fitting TRBD1. Germline CDR1 GTSNPN, CDR2 SVGIG (reference sequence). V shed 3 bases, J shed 0 bases, and the junction held 11 bases outside the gene matches. The CDR3 spans 17 residues. CDR3 loop: CAWSRDRVLGLNTEAFF. CDR3 bases: TGTGCCTGGAGCCGGGACAGGGTGCTGGGGTTGAACACTGAAGCTTTCTTT.

This rearrangement joins TRBV14 to TRBJ1-2; a possible D gene is TRBD1 (6 bases). Trimming took 4 bases from V and 6 from J, leaving 12 bases between them. This CDR3 is built from 13 residues. In germline, CDR1 is SGHDN, CDR2 FVKESK. The CDR3 sequence is CASSRLGADGYTF. The CDR3 DNA reads as TGTGCCAGCAGCCGGCTGGGGGCGGATGGCTACACCTTC.

The rearrangement links TRBV29-1 to TRBJ2-3; the D call may be TRBD1 or TRBD2 (6 bases each). Per germline, CDR1 SQVTM and CDR2 ANQGSEA. Deletions cut 5 bases from V and 4 bases from J, with 22 bases between. The CDR3 has 16 amino acids. The CDR3 coding sequence is TGCAGCGTTACCCTGGGGGGCAGGGGCATGGCAGATACGCAGTATTTT. Translating it yields CSVTLGGRGMADTQYF.

CDR3 DNA sequence: TGTGCCAGTGCCGAGGGGTACACCGGGGAGCTGTTTTTT. It codes for CASAEGYTGELFF. The V and J genes are TRBV6-1 and TRBJ2-2; perhaps D is TRBD1 or TRBD2 (5 bases each). CDR1 and CDR2 (germline): MNHNS, SASEGT. The CDR3 has 13 residues. V was shortened by 9 bases and J by 3 bases, with 11 bases between the two germline ends.

The CDR3 DNA reads TGTGCCAGCTCACCAAGACTAGCGGGAGGCCGGGCCAAAAACATTCAGTACTTC. Translating it yields CASSPRLAGGRAKNIQYF. The chain recombines TRBV18 with TRBJ2-4, with TRBD2 matching over 13 bases. Germline CDR1 KGHSH, CDR2 LQKENI. This CDR3 is built from 18 residues. Losses at the gene ends were 2 bases for V and 1 base for J; bases not matched to a gene: 5.

This clone was counted once. This chain connects TRBV6-6 to TRBJ2-2; tentatively, D is TRBD1 (6 bases). This CDR3 has 15 amino acids. Per germline, CDR1 MNHNY and CDR2 SVGAGI (reference sequence). The germline V and J ends were trimmed by 5 bases and 3 bases, with 13 bases remaining between them. CDR3 in amino acids: CASSPVYRDTGELFF. The CDR3 nucleotides read TGTGCCAGCAGTCCCGTTTACAGGGACACCGGGGAGCTGTTTTTT.

The genes are TRBV7-6 and TRBJ2-3, with 10 bases matching TRBD2. The CDR3 length is 14 residues. Germline V gene data show CDR1 as SGHVS and CDR2 as FNYEAQ. The V and J ends lost 1 base and 5 bases, in that order; junction bases with no gene match: 0. CDR3 bases: TGTGCCAGCAGCTTAGGACTAGCGGGAGATACGCAGTATTTT. Its translation: CASSLGLAGDTQYF.

The chain employs TRBV30 and TRBJ2-3; D remains unclear. The CDR3 contains 13 residues. The V end lost 4 bases, the J end lost 2 bases, and 10 bases lay between the germline ends. Germline values: CDR1 GTSNPN, CDR2 SVGIG (reference sequence). CDR3 bases: TGTGCCTGGACCGGGCGGATCACAGATACGCAGTATTTT. Residues: CAWTGRITDTQYF. Full variable domain (remainder filled in from reference TRBV30 and TRBJ2-3): SQTIHQWPATLVQPVGSPLSLECTVEGTSNPNLYWYRQAAGRGLQLLFYSVGIGQISSEVPQNLSASRPQDRQFILSSKKLLLSDSGFYLCAWTGRITDTQYFGPGTRLTVL.

The chain links TRBV6-5 to TRBJ1-2, with D unresolved. Germline V gene data show CDR1 as MNHEY and CDR2 as SVGAGI. V gave up 1 base and J gave up 0 bases, with 9 bases separating them. The CDR3 extends over 15 amino acids. The CDR3 region is CASSYWTEANYGYTF. The CDR3 DNA follows: TGTGCCAGCAGTTACTGGACCGAAGCTAACTATGGCTACACCTTC.

This rearrangement joins TRBV28 to TRBJ1-2, with a tentative D call TRBD1 (6 bases). This CDR3 spans 14 amino acids. In germline, CDR1 is MDHEN, CDR2 SYDVKM. The ends were cut back, 4 bases at V and 8 bases at J, with 17 bases in the middle. CDR3 loop: CASSSLRGISGYTF. In DNA, the CDR3 is TGTGCCAGCAGTTCCCTCAGGGGAATCTCGGGCTACACCTTC.

CDR3 protein: CASSPGTSGDYNEQFF. CDR3 coding DNA: TGTGCCAGCAGCCCAGGGACTAGCGGAGACTACAATGAGCAGTTCTTC. V gene TRBV16 combines with J gene TRBJ2-1, with 11 bases fitting TRBD2. V shed 4 bases, J shed 3 bases, and the junction held 5 bases outside the gene matches. The CDR3 totals 16 residues. CDR1 is KGHSY and CDR2 is FQNENV in the germline V gene.

This chain links TRBV6-1 with TRBJ2-5; D unclear. V dropped 0 bases and J dropped 0 bases, with 5 bases sitting between them. Germline V gene sequence: CDR1 MNHNS, CDR2 SASEGT. The CDR3 is made up of 14 amino acids. CDR3 bases: TGTGCCAGCAGTGAAGCCCCCCACCAAGAGACCCAGTACTTC. Residues: CASSEAPHQETQYF.

The chain recombines TRBV4-1 with TRBJ1-4, with D possibly being TRBD1 (5 bases). This CDR3 is 16 amino acids long. V was pared by 3 bases and J by 4 bases, with 15 bases between. Per the germline V gene, CDR1 is MGHRA and CDR2 is YSYEKL. The CDR3 sequence: CASSHPGRGGNEKLFF. CDR3 in DNA: TGCGCCAGCAGCCACCCCGGTAGGGGTGGTAATGAAAAACTGTTTTTT.

This chain joins TRBV30 and TRBJ1-5; D is unclear. Germline CDR1 GTSNPN, CDR2 SVGIG (reference sequence). Trimming left V 4 bases short and J 6 bases short, with 19 bases between. The CDR3 length is 15 residues. The CDR3 protein is CAWKRASPRGQPQHF. CDR3 DNA sequence: TGTGCCTGGAAGAGAGCCAGCCCCCGTGGTCAGCCCCAGCATTTT. The entire variable domain, with the rest obtained from reference TRBV30 and TRBJ1-5, is as follows: SQTIHQWPATLVQPVGSPLSLECTVEGTSNPNLYWYRQAAGRGLQLLFYSVGIGQISSEVPQNLSASRPQDRQFILSSKKLLLSDSGFYLCAWKRASPRGQPQHFGDGTRLSIL.

This sequence joins TRBV18 and TRBJ1-4; possible D gene TRBD1, 6 bases. Germline CDR1 is KGHSH and CDR2 is LQKENI. This CDR3 region has 13 residues. The V end lost 4 bases, the J end lost 4 bases, and 7 bases lay between the germline ends. CDR3 coding DNA: TGTGCCAGCTCACTACAGGGTAATGAAAAACTGTTTTTT. Translating gives CASSLQGNEKLFF.

A word on this clone: Other nucleotide sequences from this sample produce the same CDR3. The rearrangement joins TRBV18 to TRBJ2-1; TRBD1 aligns across 11 bases. The ends lost 4 bases at V and 8 bases at J; junction bases unmatched: 16. CDR1 and CDR2 from the germline V gene are KGHSH and LQKENI. The CDR3 is 18 amino acids. DNA of the CDR3: TGTGCCAGCTCACGACTCACTCCAGGACAGGGGGCGTTCGATGAGCAGTTCTTC. Translated: CASSRLTPGQGAFDEQFF.

V and J are TRBV4-1 and TRBJ1-2; TRBD1 aligns across 7 bases. The germline CDR1 and CDR2 sequences are MGHRA and YSYEKL. V trimming: 1 base; J trimming: 3 bases; junction bases outside the gene matches: 11. This CDR3 is 17 amino acids long. The CDR3 region has the DNA TGCGCCAGCAGCCAAGCATGGACCGGGACAGCAGACTATGGCTACACCTTC. The encoded protein is CASSQAWTGTADYGYTF.

This chain joins TRBV18 and TRBJ1-5, with 7 bases that match TRBD1. Trimming took 6 bases from V and 1 from J; bases not matched to a gene: 12. Germline CDR1 KGHSH, CDR2 LQKENI. There are 17 residues in the CDR3. CDR3 DNA sequence: TGTGCCAGCTCCCAGGAGACAGGGACGGTAAGCAATCAGCCCCAGCATTTT. It yields the protein CASSQETGTVSNQPQHF. Complete variable domain (other parts from reference TRBV18 and TRBJ1-5): NAGVMQNPRHLVRRRGQEARLRCSPMKGHSHVYWYRQLPEEGLKFMVYLQKENIIDESGMPKERFSAEFPKEGPSILRIQQVVRGDSAAYFCASSQETGTVSNQPQHFGDGTRLSIL.

This sequence joins TRBV4-2 and TRBJ1-5; possibly TRBD1 for D (6 bases). V lost 1 base and J 7 bases, leaving 17 bases between the germline ends. CDR1 and CDR2 (germline): LGHNA, YNFKEQ. The CDR3 sequence is 16 residues long. The CDR3 DNA sequence: TGTGCCAGCAGCCAAGCCCCGGGGGGGGGCCCCCAGCCCCAGCATTTT. This translates into CASSQAPGGGPQPQHF.

The chain is built from TRBV10-3 and TRBJ2-1; 13 bases map to TRBD2. The CDR3 is 12 amino acids. Germline CDR1 reads ENHRY; CDR2 reads SYGVKD. V dropped 3 bases and J dropped 14; count of bases not matched to a gene: 1. The CDR3 region has the DNA TGTGCCATCAGTGAACTAGCGGGAGGGGAGTTCTTC. Amino acid sequence: CAISELAGGEFF.

The chain is built from TRBV19 and TRBJ2-6; TRBD1 aligns across 7 bases. This CDR3 has 18 amino acids. The trim removed 5 bases at V and 0 bases at J, leaving 10 bases unmatched. The germline gives CDR1 LNHDA, CDR2 SQIVND (reference sequence). CDR3 nucleotides: TGTGCCAGTAGTGTCACCGGGACAGCTTACTCTGGGGCCAACGTCCTGACTTTC. This sequence encodes CASSVTGTAYSGANVLTF.

V usage is TRBV27 and J usage is TRBJ1-1; D unclear. CDR3 length: 11 amino acids. Trimming stripped 7 bases from V and 1 base from J, with 4 bases between. Germline V CDR1 and CDR2: MNHEY, SMNVEV (reference sequence). The CDR3 bases are TGTGCCAGCAAGAAGAACACTGAAGCTTTCTTT. Its translation is CASKKNTEAFF.

The chain couples TRBV7-8 to TRBJ2-1; 11 nucleotides align to TRBD2. CDR1 and CDR2 (germline): SGHVS, FQNEAQ. The V gene end was trimmed by 5 bases and the J gene end by 7 bases; junction bases not matched to a gene: 10. This CDR3 has 16 amino acids. CDR3 bases: TGTGCCAGCAGCGGCAAACTAGCGGGAGATGAGAATGAGCAGTTCTTC. Translated: CASSGKLAGDENEQFF.

The chain recombines TRBV6-1 with TRBJ2-3; no definite D call. The CDR3 is made up of 13 amino acids. Germline V lookup: CDR1 MNHNS, CDR2 SASEGT. Deletions cut 2 bases from V and 6 bases from J, with 9 bases between. In DNA form, the CDR3 reads TGTGCCAGCAGTGAACGGCCCTGGGATACGCAGTATTTT. Its protein product is CASSERPWDTQYF.